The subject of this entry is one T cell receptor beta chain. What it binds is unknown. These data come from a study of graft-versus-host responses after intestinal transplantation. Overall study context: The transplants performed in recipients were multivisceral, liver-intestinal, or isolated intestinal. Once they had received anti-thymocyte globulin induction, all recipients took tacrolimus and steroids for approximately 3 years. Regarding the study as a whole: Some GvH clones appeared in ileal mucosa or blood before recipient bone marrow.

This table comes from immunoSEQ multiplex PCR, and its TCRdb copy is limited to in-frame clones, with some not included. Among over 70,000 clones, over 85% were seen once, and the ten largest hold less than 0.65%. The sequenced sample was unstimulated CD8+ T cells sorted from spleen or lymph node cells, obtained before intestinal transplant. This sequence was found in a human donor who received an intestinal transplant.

CDR3 coding DNA: TGTGCCAGCAGACCTAGGGAGGCTGCCTACGAGCAGTACTTC. Its translation: CASRPREAAYEQYF. The rearrangement joins TRBV6-6 to TRBJ2-7; D is possibly TRBD2 (6 bases). The CDR3 is made up of 14 amino acids. CDR1 is MNHNY and CDR2 is SVGAGI in the germline V gene (reference sequence). V gave up 6 bases and J gave up 2 bases, with 14 bases separating them.